This TCR beta chain emerged from a study of CD8+CD57+ T cells in acquired aplastic anemia. Study-wide background: Mean DNA quantity obtained from sorted CD4+ and CD8+ cells was 3 to 3.5 ug. Study-level findings and limits: The number of CD8+ CDR3 sequences shared by patients and controls was twenty-nine. Patients versus controls showed no significant CD8+ Simpson's diversity difference.

TCR beta VDJ and CDR3 profiles were obtained from a genomic DNA template. TCRdb used MiXCR to reprocess the reads, holding one entry per CDR3 protein. Of more than 150,000 distinct CDR3 sequences detected, under 70% appear once; the ten largest clones hold 40% to 55%. The CDR3 has 13 amino acids. V was clipped by 4 bases and J by 3 bases, with 9 bases between them. Germline V gives CDR1 SGHTA, CDR2 FQGTGA. This clonotype was seen a handful of times. What it binds is unknown. This sequence was found in a human donor with severe aplastic anemia or a healthy control (not recorded which). The chain joins TRBV7-3 to TRBJ1-1, with D possibly TRBD1 on 6 matching bases. Specimen: sorted CD4+, CD8+, or CD8+CD57+ T cells (not recorded which) from PBMCs. In DNA form, the CDR3 reads TGTGCCAGCAGCTCCCGGACAGACACTGAAGCTTTCTTT. Residues: CASSSRTDTEAFF.